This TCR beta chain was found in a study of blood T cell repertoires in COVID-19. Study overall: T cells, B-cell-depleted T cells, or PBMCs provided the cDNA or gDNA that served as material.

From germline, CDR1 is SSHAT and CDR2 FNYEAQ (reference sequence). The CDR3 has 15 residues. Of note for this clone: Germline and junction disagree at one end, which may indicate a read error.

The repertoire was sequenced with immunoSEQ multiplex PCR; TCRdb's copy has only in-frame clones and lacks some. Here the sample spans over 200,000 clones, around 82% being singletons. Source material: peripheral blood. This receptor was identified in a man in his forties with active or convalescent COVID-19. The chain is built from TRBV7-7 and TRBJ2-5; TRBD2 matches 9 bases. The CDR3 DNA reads TGTGCTAGCAGCGAGATAGCGGGGGCGTCCCGGGCCCAGTACTTC. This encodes CASSEIAGASRAQYF.